This T cell receptor (beta chain) was observed in a study of shared clonotypes between healthy human individuals. Study context: Each donor's CD8 memory used one plate, CD8 naive two, each CD4 subset three.

The test was conducted at deep level. Measured with immunoSEQ multiplex PCR; TCRdb has only the in-frame clones, and not every one. The sample lists 2 million or so clones, around 96% seen once, with 0.85% to 1.2% in the top ten. CDR3 size: 17 residues. From germline, CDR1 is SGDLS and CDR2 YYNGEE. V dropped 3 bases and J dropped 8 bases, with 23 bases sitting between them. Study results and limitations: Clonotypes shared by all four sorted-subset donors had higher generation probabilities than non-shared clonotypes.

With respect to this clone: No antigen is known for it.

As defined, naive CD8 cells were CD45RO-negative and positively selected for CCR7, with terminally differentiated effector memory CD45RA+ cells excluded. The study drew its donors from healthy HIV-negative adults without recent acute infections or vaccinations. This chain connects TRBV9 to TRBJ2-2; D may correspond to TRBD1 or TRBD2 (5 bases each). Specimen: naive CD8+ T cells sorted from blood. This TCR came from a man younger than 30 in good health. As DNA, the CDR3 is TGTGCCAGCAGCGGCGCAAAGGGAGCAGCCGGGGCGGGGGAGCTGTTTTTT. It specifies CASSGAKGAAGAGELFF.